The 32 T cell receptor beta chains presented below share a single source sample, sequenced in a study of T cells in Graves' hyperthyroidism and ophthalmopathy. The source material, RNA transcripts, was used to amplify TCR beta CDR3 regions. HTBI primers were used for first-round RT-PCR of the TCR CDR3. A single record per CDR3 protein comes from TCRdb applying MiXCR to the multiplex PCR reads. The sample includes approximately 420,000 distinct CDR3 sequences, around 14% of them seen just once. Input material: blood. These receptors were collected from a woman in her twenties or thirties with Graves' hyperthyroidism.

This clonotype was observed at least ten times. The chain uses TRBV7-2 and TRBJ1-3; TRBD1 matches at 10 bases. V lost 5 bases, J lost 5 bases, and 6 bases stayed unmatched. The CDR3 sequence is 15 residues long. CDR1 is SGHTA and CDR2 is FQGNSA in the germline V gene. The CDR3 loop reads CASSEGQGKRNTIYF. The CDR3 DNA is TGTGCCAGCAGCGAGGGACAGGGGAAGAGAAACACCATATATTTT.

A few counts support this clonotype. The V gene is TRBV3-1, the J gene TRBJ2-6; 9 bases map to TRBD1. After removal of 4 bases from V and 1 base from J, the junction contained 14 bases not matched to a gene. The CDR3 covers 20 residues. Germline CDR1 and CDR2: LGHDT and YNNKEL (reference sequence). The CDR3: CASSLVRDRVGLSGANVLTF. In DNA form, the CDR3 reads TGTGCCAGCAGCCTAGTACGGGACAGGGTTGGTTTGTCTGGGGCCAACGTCCTGACTTTC.

The CDR3 nucleotides read TGTGCCAGCAGTTTAGGTGCTGAAGCTTTCTTT. Its translation: CASSLGAEAFF. The chain couples TRBV12-3 or TRBV12-4 to TRBJ1-1; D unclear. This CDR3 contains 11 residues. With 1 base removed from V and 6 bases from J, the gap between germline ends came to 3 bases.

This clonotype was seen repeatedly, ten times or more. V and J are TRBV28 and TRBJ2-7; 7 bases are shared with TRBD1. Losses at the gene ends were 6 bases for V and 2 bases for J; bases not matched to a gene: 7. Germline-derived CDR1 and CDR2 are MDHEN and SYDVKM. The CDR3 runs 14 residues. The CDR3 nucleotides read TGTGCCAGCAGGTTACCTCAGGGGGCCTACGAGCAGTACTTC. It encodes CASRLPQGAYEQYF. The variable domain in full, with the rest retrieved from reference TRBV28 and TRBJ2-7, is DVKVTQSSRYLVKRTGEKVFLECVQDMDHENMFWYRQDPGLGLRLIYFSYDVKMKEKGDIPEGYSVSREKKERFSLILESASTNQTSMYLCASRLPQGAYEQYFGPGTRLTVT.

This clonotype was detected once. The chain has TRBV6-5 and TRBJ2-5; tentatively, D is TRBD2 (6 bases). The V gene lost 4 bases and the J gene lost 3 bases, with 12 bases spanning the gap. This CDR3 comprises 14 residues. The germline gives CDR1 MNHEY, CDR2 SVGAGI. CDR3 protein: CASSFFGGEETQYF. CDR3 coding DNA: TGTGCCAGCAGTTTCTTTGGCGGGGAAGAGACCCAGTACTTC.

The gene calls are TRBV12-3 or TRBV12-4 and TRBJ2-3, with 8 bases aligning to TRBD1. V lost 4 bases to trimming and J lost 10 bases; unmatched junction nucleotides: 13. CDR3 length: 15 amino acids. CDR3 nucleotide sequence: TGTGCCAGCAGTTCCGGGACAGGTCAGGGGGAATCGCAGTATTTT. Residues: CASSSGTGQGESQYF.

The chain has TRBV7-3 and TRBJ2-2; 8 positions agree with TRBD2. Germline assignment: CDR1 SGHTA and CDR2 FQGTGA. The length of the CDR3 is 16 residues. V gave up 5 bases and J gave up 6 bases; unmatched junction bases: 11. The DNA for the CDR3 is TGTGCCAGCAGCCGCGGGGGGCGGGAGTTGGCCGGGGAGCTGTTTTTT. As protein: CASSRGGRELAGELFF.

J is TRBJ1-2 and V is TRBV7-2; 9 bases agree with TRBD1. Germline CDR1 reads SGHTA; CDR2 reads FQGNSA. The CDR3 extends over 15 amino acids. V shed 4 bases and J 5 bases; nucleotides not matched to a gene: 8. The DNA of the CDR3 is TGTGCCAGCAGCTCCTGGGAACAGGGGGCGTATGGCTACACCTTC. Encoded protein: CASSSWEQGAYGYTF. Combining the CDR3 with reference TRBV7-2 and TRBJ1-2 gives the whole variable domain GAGVSQSPSNKVTEKGKDVELRCDPISGHTALYWYRQSLGQGLEFLIYFQGNSAPDKSGLPSDRFSAERTGGSVSTLTIQRTQQEDSAVYLCASSSWEQGAYGYTFGSGTRLTVV.

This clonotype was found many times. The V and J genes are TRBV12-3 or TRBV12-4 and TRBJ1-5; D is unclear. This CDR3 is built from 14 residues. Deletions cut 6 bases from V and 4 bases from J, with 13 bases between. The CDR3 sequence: CASRGSGGNQPQHF. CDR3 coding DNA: TGTGCCAGCAGGGGCTCCGGAGGTAATCAGCCCCAGCATTTT.

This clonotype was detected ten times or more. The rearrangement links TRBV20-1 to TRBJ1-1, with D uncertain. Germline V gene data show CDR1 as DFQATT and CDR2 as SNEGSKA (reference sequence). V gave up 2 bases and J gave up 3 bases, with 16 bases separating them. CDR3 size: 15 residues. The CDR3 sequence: CSARNTLGTHTEAFF. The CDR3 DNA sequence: TGCAGTGCTAGAAATACCCTAGGAACCCACACTGAAGCTTTCTTT.

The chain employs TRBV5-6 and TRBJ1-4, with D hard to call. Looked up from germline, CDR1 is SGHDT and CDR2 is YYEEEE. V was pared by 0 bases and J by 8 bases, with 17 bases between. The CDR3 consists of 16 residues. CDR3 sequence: CASSLVGKTEREKLFF. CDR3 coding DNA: TGTGCCAGCAGCTTGGTAGGGAAAACCGAGAGGGAAAAACTGTTTTTT. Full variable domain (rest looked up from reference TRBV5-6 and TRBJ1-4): DAGVTQSPTHLIKTRGQQVTLRCSPKSGHDTVSWYQQALGQGPQFIFQYYEEEERQRGNFPDRFSGHQFPNYSSELNVNALLLGDSALYLCASSLVGKTEREKLFFGSGTQLSVL.

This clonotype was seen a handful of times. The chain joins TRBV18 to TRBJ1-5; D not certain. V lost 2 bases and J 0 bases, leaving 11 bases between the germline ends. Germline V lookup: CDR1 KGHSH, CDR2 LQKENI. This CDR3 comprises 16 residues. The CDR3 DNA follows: TGTGCCAGCTCACCAATGGGGAGGTCTAGCAATCAGCCCCAGCATTTT. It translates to CASSPMGRSSNQPQHF.

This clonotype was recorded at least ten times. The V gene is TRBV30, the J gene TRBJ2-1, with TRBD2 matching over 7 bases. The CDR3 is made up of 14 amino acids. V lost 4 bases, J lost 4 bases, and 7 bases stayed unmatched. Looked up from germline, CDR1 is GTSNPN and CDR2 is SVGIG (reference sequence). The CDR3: CAWTRLAVYNEQFF. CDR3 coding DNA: TGTGCCTGGACTCGGCTAGCGGTTTACAATGAGCAGTTCTTC.

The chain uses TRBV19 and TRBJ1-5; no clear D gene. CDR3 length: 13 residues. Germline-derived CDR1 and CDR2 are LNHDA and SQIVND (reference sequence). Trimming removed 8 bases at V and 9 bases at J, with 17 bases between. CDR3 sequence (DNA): TGTGCCAGTTGGTACGGGCGAATTCGGCCCCAGCATTTT. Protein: CASWYGRIRPQHF.

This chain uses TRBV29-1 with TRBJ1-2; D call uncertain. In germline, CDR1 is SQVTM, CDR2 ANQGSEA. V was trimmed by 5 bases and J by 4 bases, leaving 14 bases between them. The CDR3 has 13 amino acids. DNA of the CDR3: TGCAGCGTTTTGGAGGGCAAGAGCTATGGCTACACCTTC. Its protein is CSVLEGKSYGYTF.

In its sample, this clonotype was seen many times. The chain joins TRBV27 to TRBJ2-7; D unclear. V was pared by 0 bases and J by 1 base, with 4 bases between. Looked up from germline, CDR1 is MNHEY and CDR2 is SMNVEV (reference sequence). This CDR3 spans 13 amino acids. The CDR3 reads CASSLSMSYEQYF. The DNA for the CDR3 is TGTGCCAGCAGTTTATCGATGTCCTACGAGCAGTACTTC.

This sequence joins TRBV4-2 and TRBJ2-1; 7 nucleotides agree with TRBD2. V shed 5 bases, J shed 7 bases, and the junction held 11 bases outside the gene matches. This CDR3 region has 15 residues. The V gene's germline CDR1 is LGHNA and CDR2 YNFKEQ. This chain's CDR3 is CASSGEGGYVNEQFF. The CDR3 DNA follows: TGTGCCAGCAGCGGAGAGGGAGGGTACGTTAATGAGCAGTTCTTC.

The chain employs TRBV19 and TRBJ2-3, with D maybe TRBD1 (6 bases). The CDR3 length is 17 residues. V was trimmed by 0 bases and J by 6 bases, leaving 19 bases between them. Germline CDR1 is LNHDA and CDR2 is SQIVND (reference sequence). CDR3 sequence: CASSIDRNVGDKDTQYF. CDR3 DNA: TGTGCCAGTAGTATAGATAGAAACGTCGGGGACAAGGATACGCAGTATTTT.

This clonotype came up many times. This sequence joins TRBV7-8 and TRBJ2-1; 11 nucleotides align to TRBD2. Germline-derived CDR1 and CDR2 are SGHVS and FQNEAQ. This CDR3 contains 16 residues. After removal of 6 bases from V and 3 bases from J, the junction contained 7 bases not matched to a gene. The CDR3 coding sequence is TGTGCCAGCAGGGGGGGGACTAGCGGTAACTACAATGAGCAGTTCTTC. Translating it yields CASRGGTSGNYNEQFF.

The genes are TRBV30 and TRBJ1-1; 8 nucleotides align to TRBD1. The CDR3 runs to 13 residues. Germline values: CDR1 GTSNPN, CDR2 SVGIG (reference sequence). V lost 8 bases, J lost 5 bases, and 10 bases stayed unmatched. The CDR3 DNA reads TGTGCCCGACATACAGGGGGGGATACTGAAGCTTTCTTT. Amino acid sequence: CARHTGGDTEAFF. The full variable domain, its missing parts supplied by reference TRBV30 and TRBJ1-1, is SQTIHQWPATLVQPVGSPLSLECTVEGTSNPNLYWYRQAAGRGLQLLFYSVGIGQISSEVPQNLSASRPQDRQFILSSKKLLLSDSGFYLCARHTGGDTEAFFGQGTRLTVV.

Here the CDR3 reads CASSAASGTAYEQYF. CDR3 DNA sequence: TGTGCCAGCAGCGCAGCCTCCGGGACGGCCTACGAGCAGTACTTC. V is TRBV9 and J is TRBJ2-7; TRBD1 or TRBD2 may be the D gene (5 bases each). From germline, CDR1 is SGDLS and CDR2 YYNGEE. This CDR3 region has 15 residues. With 3 bases removed from V and 2 bases from J, the gap between germline ends came to 15 bases.

DNA for the CDR3: TGTGCCAGCAGCTTATATAGGGGAAGAGATGGCTACACCTTC. Encoded protein: CASSLYRGRDGYTF. The chain links TRBV7-2 to TRBJ1-2; a possible D gene is TRBD1 (5 bases). V gave up 2 bases and J gave up 6 bases, with 13 bases separating them. The germline gives CDR1 SGHTA, CDR2 FQGNSA. CDR3 size: 14 residues.

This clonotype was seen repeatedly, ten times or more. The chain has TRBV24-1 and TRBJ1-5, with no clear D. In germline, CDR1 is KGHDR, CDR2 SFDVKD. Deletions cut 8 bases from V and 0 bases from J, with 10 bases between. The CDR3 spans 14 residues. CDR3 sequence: CATKQEFSNQPQHF. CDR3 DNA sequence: TGTGCCACCAAGCAGGAATTTAGCAATCAGCCCCAGCATTTT.

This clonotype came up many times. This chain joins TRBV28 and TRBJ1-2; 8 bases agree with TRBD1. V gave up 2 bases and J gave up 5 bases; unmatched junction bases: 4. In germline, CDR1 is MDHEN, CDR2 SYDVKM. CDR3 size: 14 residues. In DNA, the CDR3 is TGTGCCAGCAGTTTAGGGGACAGGCAATATGGCTACACCTTC. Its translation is CASSLGDRQYGYTF.

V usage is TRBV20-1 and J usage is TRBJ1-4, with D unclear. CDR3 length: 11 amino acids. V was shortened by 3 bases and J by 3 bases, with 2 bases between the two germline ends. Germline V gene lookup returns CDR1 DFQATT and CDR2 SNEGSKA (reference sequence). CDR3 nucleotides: TGCAGTGCTAGTGCTAATGAAAAACTGTTTTTT. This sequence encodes CSASANEKLFF.

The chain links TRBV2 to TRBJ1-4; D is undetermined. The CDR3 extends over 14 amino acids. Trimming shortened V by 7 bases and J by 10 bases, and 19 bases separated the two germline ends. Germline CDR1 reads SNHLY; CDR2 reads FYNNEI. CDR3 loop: CASTPPAGTGKLFF. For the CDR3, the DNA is TGTGCCAGCACCCCCCCGGCCGGAACGGGAAAACTGTTTTTT.

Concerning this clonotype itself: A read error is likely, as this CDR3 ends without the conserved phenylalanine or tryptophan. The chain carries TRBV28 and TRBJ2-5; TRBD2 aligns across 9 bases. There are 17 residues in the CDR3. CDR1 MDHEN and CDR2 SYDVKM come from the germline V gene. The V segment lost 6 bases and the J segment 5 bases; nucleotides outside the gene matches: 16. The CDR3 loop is CASSQDDLAGSVETQYL. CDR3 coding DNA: TGTGCCAGCAGCCAAGATGATCTAGCGGGATCTGTGGAGACCCAGTACCTC.

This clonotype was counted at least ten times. The CDR3 region is CASRFHSTSGRGQYF. Written as DNA, the CDR3 is TGTGCCAGCAGATTCCACTCGACTAGCGGGAGGGGGCAGTACTTC. The chain carries TRBV28 and TRBJ2-7, with 14 bases that match TRBD2. Germline V CDR1 and CDR2: MDHEN, SYDVKM. This CDR3 has 15 residues. J lost 9 bases, V lost 6 bases, and 10 bases had no gene match.

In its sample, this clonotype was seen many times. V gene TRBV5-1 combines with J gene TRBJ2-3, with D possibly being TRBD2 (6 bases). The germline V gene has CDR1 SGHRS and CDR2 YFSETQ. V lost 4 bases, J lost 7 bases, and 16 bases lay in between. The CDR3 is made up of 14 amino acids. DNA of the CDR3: TGCGCCAGCAGCAATAACGGGAGCTCGAATACGCAGTATTTT. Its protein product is CASSNNGSSNTQYF.

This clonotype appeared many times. The chain's CDR3 is CASSQDSGREPSYEQYF. The CDR3 nucleotides read TGTGCCAGCAGCCAAGATTCGGGGAGGGAGCCCTCCTACGAGCAGTACTTC. The rearrangement joins TRBV3-1 to TRBJ2-7, with 7 bases matching TRBD2. After removal of 0 bases from V and 0 bases from J, the junction contained 8 bases not matched to a gene. CDR3 length: 17 amino acids. Germline assignment: CDR1 LGHDT and CDR2 YNNKEL (reference sequence).

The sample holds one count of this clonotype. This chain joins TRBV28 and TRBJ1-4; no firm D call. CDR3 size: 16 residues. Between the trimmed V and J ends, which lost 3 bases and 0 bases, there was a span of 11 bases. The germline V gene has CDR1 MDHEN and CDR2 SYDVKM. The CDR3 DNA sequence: TGTGCCAGCAGTTTGGAGGGCTTAGCAACTAATGAAAAACTGTTTTTT. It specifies CASSLEGLATNEKLFF.

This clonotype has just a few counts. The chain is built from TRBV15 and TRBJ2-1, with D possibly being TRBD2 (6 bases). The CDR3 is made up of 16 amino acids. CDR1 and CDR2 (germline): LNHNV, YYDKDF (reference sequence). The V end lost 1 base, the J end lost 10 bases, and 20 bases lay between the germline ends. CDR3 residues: CATSRGAGRAQAEQFF. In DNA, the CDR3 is TGTGCCACCAGCAGAGGGGCCGGGAGAGCGCAGGCGGAGCAGTTCTTC.